A single sample is the source of the 2 T cell receptor beta chains below, sequenced in a study of cytomegalovirus exposure and HLA in healthy donors. The PCR was carried out with 60 Vbeta primers and 13 Jbeta primers. Generated by immunoSEQ multiplex PCR, the TCRdb table keeps only in-frame clones and is missing some. Among approximately 100,000 clones listed, 73% were seen once. Sequencing was done on a sample of PBMCs. Receptor source: a man aged 35 to 55 in good health and CMV-seronegative.

This chain's CDR3 is CASSQDRHAPTRDYGYTF. The CDR3 DNA sequence: TGCGCCAGCAGCCAAGACCGACACGCACCTACTAGGGACTATGGCTACACCTTC. The J gene is TRBJ1-2, the V gene TRBV4-3; D is uncertain. V gave up 0 bases and J gave up 3 bases, with 20 bases separating them. CDR1 is LGHNA, CDR2 YSLEER, per germline. The CDR3 consists of 18 residues.

About this clone: A junction boundary mismatches the germline segment, possibly from a read error. The chain is built from TRBV7-9 and TRBJ1-4; D is possibly TRBD1 (5 bases). There are 15 residues in the CDR3. The germline gives CDR1 SEHNR, CDR2 FQNEAQ (reference sequence). The CDR3 loop reads CSSSGGTATNEKLFF. The DNA for the CDR3 is TGTTCCAGCAGCGGAGGGACGGCAACTAATGAAAAACTGTTTTTT.